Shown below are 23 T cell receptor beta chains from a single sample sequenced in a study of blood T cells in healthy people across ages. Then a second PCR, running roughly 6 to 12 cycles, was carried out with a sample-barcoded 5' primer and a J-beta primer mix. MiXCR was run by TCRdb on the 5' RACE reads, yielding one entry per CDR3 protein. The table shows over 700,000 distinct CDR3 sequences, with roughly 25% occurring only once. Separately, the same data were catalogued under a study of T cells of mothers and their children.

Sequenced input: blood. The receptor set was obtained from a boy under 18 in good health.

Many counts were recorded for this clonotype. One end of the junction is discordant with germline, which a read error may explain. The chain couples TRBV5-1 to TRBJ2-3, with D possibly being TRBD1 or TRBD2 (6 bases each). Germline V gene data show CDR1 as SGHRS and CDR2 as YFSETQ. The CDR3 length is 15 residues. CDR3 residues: CASSLEGGSTDTQYF. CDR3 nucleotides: TGTGCCAGCAGCTTAGAGGGGGGCAGCACAGATACGCAGTATTTT.

The CDR3 nucleotides read TGTGCCACCAGTGTTGCAGGGGGTAACGAGCAGTACTTC. Its protein product is CATSVAGGNEQYF. The gene calls are TRBV24-1 and TRBJ2-5; 7 nucleotides agree with TRBD1. With the DNA end fitting TRBJ2-7 better, the J assignment may be wrong. The CDR3 length is 13 residues. Germline V gene lookup returns CDR1 KGHDR and CDR2 SFDVKD.

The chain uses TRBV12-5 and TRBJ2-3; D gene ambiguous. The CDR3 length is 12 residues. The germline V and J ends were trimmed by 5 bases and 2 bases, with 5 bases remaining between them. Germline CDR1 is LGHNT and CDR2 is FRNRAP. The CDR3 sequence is CASGQVTDTQYF. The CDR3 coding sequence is TGTGCTAGTGGTCAAGTCACAGATACGCAGTATTTT.

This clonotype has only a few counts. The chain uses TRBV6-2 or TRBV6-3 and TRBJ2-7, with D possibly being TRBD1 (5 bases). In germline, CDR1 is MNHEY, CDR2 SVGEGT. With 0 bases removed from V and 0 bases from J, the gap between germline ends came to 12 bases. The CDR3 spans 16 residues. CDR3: CASSYSSRAYSYEQYF. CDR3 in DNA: TGTGCCAGCAGTTACTCCTCCAGGGCATACTCCTACGAGCAGTACTTC.

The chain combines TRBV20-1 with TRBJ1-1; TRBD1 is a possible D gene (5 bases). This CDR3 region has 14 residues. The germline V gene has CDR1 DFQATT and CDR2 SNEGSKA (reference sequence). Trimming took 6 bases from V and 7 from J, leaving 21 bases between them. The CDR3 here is CSAGLSQEPSEAFF. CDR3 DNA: TGCAGTGCCGGCCTATCACAGGAGCCCAGTGAAGCTTTCTTT.

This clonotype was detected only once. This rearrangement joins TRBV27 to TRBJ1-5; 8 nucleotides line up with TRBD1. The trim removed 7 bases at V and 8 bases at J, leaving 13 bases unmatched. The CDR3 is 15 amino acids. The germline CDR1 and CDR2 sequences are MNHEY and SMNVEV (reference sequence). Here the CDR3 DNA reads TGTGCCAGCAAACGGGACAGGTTCTTCAGGGAGCCCCAGCATTTT. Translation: CASKRDRFFREPQHF.

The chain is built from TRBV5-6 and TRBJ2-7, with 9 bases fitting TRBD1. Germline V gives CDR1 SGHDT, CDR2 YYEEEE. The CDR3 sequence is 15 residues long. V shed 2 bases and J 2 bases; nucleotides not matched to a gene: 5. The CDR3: CASSFGTGRTYEQYF. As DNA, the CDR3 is TGTGCCAGCAGCTTCGGGACAGGGAGGACCTACGAGCAGTACTTC.

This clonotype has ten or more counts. CDR3 protein: CSSFRDNQETQYF. DNA of the CDR3: TGCAGCTCTTTCCGGGACAACCAAGAGACCCAGTACTTC. J is TRBJ2-5 and V is TRBV29-1; possible D gene TRBD1, 6 bases. Trimming cost V 8 bases and J 0 bases, with 13 bases left between them. The CDR3 totals 13 residues. Germline CDR1 reads SQVTM; CDR2 reads ANQGSEA.

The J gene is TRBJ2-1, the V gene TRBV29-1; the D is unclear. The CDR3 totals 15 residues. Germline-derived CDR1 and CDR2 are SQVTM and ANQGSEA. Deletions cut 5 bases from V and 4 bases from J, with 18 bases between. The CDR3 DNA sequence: TGCAGCGTTAAAGTTGCGCCCGTACGGTACAATGAGCAGTTCTTC. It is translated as CSVKVAPVRYNEQFF.

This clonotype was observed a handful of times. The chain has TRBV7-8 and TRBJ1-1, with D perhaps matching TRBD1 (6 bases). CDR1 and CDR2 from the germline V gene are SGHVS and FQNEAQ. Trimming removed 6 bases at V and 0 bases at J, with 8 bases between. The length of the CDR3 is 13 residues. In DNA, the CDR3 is TGTGCCAGCAGGGGGGCTTTGAACACTGAAGCTTTCTTT. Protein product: CASRGALNTEAFF.

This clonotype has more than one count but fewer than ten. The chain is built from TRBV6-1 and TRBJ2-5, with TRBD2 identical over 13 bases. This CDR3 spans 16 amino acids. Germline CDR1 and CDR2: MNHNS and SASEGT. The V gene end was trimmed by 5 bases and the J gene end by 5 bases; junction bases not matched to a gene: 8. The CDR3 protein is CASSKQGLAGFETQYF. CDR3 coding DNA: TGTGCCAGCAGTAAGCAGGGACTAGCGGGGTTCGAGACCCAGTACTTC.

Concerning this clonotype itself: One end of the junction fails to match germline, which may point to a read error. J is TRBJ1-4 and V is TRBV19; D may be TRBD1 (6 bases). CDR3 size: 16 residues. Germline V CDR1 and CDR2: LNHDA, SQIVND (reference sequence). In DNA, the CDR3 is TGTGCCAGTGGTATTTTCGGGGGCCCTTCTAATGAAAAACTGTTTTTT. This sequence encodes CASGIFGGPSNEKLFF. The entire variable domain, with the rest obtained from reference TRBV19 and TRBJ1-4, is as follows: DGGITQSPKYLFRKEGQNVTLSCEQNLNHDAMYWYRQDPGQGLRLIYYSQIVNDFQKGDIAEGYSVSREKKESFPLTVTSAQKNPTAFYLCASGIFGGPSNEKLFFGSGTQLSVL.

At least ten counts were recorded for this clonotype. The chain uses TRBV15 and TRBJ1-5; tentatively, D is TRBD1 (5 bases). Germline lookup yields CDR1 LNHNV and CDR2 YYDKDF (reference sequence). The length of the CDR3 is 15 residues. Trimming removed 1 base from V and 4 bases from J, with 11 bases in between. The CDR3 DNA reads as TGTGCCACCAGCAGAGCGGGGGTCCCAAATCAGCCCCAGCATTTT. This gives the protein CATSRAGVPNQPQHF.

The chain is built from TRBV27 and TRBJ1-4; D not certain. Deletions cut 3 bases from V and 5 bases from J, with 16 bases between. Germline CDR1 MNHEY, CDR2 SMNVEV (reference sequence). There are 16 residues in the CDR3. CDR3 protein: CASSLEYQLANEKLFF. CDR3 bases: TGTGCCAGCAGTTTGGAATATCAGCTCGCGAATGAAAAACTGTTTTTT.

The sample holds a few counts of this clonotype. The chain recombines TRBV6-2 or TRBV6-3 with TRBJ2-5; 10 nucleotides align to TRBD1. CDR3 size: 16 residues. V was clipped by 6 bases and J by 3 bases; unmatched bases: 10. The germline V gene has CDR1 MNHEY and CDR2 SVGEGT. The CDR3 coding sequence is TGTGCCAGCAGCCCACACCGGACAGGGGGGAAAGAGACCCAGTACTTC. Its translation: CASSPHRTGGKETQYF.

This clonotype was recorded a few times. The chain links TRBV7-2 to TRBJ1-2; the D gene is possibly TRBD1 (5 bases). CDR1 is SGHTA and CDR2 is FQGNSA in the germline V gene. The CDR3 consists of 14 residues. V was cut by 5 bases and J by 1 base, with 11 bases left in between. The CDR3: CASSLGTDNYGYTF. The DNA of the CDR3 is TGTGCCAGCAGCCTTGGGACGGATAACTATGGCTACACCTTC. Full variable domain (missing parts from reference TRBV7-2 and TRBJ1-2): GAGVSQSPSNKVTEKGKDVELRCDPISGHTALYWYRQSLGQGLEFLIYFQGNSAPDKSGLPSDRFSAERTGGSVSTLTIQRTQQEDSAVYLCASSLGTDNYGYTFGSGTRLTVV.

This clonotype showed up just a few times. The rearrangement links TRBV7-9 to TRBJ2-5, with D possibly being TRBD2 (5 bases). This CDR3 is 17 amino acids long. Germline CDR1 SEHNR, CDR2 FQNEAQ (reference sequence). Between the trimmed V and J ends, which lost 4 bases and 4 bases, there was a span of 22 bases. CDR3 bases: TGTGCCAGCAGCTCCTCAACCGTCCCCGAGGGTAGAGAGACCCAGTACTTC. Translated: CASSSSTVPEGRETQYF.

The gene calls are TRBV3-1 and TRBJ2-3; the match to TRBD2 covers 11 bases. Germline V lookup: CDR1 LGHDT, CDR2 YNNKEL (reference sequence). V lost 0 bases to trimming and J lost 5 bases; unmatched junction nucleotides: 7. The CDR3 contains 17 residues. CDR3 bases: TGTGCCAGCAGCCAAGACCCCCTAGCGGGGGGAATAGATACGCAGTATTTT. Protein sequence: CASSQDPLAGGIDTQYF.

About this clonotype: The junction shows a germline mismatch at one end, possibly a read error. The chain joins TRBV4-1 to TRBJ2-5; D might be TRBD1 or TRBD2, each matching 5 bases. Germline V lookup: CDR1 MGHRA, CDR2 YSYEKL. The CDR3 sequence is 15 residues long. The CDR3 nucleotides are TGCGCCAGCAGCCAAGGCCGGGACCCATCCTACGAGCAGTGCTTC. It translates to CASSQGRDPSYEQCF.

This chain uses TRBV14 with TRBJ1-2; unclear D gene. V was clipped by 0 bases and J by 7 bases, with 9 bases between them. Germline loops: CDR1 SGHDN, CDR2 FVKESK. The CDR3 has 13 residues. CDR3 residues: CASSQDRSGGYTF. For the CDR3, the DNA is TGTGCCAGCAGCCAAGATCGATCGGGTGGCTACACCTTC. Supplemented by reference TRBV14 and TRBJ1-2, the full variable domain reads EAGVTQFPSHSVIEKGQTVTLRCDPISGHDNLYWYRRVMGKEIKFLLHFVKESKQDESGMPNNRFLAERTGGTYSTLKVQPAELEDSGVYFCASSQDRSGGYTFGSGTRLTVV.

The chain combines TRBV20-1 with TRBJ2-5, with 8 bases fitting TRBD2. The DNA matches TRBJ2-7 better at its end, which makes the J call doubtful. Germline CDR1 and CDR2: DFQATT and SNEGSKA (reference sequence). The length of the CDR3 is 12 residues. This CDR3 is CSARPGGPEQYF. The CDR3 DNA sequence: TGCAGTGCTAGACCGGGAGGGCCCGAGCAGTACTTC.

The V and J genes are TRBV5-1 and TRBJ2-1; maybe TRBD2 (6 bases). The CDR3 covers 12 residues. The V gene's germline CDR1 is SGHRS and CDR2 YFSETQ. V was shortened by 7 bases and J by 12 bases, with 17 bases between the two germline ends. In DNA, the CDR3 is TGCGCCAGCGGCGACTTAGGGCGGGGGCAGTTCTTC. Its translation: CASGDLGRGQFF.

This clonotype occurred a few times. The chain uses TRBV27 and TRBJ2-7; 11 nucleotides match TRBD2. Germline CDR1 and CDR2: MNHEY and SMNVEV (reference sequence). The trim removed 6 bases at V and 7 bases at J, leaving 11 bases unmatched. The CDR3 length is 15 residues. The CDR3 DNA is TGTGCCAGCAGCTGGCAACTAGCGGGAGTGGGTGAGCAGTACTTC. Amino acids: CASSWQLAGVGEQYF.